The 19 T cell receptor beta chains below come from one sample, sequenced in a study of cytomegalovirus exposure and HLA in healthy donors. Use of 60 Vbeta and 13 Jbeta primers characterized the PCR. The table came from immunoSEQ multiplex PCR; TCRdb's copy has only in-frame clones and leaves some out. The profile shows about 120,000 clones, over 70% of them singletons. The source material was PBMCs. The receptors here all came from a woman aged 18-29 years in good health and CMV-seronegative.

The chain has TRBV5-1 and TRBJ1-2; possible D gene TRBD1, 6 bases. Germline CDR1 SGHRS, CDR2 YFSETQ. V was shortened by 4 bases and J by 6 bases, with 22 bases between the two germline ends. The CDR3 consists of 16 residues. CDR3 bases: TGCGCCAGCAGCCCTCGTCGCGGGGGCATTCAAAATGGCTACACCTTC. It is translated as CASSPRRGGIQNGYTF. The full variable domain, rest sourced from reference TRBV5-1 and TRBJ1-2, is KAGVTQTPRYLIKTRGQQVTLSCSPISGHRSVSWYQQTPGQGLQFLFEYFSETQRNKGNFPGRFSGRQFSNSRSEMNVSTLELGDSALYLCASSPRRGGIQNGYTFGSGTRLTVV.

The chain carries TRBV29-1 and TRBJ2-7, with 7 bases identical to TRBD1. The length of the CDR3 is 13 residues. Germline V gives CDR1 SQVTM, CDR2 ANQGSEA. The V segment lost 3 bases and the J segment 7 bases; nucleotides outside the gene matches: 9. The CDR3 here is CSVDGKGAKEQYF. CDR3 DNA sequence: TGCAGCGTTGATGGGAAGGGGGCAAAAGAGCAGTACTTC.

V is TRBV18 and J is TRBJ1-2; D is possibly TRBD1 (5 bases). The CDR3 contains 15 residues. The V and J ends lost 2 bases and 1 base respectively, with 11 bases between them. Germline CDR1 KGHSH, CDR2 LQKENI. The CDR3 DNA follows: TGTGCCAGCTCACCAGAGGCAGGGAATAACTATGGCTACACCTTC. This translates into CASSPEAGNNYGYTF.

The CDR3 loop reads CASSLSPVTMNTEAFF. Here the CDR3 DNA reads TGTGCCAGCAGCTTAAGTCCAGTCACTATGAACACTGAAGCTTTCTTT. The chain has TRBV7-3 and TRBJ1-1; D is ambiguous. V was clipped by 1 base and J by 0 bases, with 12 bases between them. This CDR3 comprises 16 residues. From germline, CDR1 is SGHTA and CDR2 FQGTGA. Full variable domain (outside the CDR3, taken from reference TRBV7-3 and TRBJ1-1): GAGVSQTPSNKVTEKGKYVELRCDPISGHTALYWYRQSLGQGPEFLIYFQGTGAADDSGLPNDRFFAVRPEGSVSTLKIQRTERGDSAVYLCASSLSPVTMNTEAFFGQGTRLTVV.

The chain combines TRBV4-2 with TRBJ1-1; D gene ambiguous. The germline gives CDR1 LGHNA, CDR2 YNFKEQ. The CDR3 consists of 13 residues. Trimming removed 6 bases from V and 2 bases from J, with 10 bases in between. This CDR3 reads CASSLQPNTEAFF. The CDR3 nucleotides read TGTGCCAGCAGTTTACAACCTAACACTGAAGCTTTCTTT.

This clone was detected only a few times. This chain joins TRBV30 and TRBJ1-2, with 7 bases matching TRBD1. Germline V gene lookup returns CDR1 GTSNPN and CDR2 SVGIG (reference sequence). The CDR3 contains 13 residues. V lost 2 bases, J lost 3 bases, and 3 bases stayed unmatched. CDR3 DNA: TGTGCCTGGAGTTCCAGGGGGGACTATGGCTACACCTTC. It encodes CAWSSRGDYGYTF.

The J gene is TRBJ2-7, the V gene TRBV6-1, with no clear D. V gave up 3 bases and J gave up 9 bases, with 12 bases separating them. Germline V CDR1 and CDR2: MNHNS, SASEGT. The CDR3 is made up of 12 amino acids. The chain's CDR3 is CASSEHRHGQYF. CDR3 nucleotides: TGTGCCAGCAGTGAGCACAGACACGGGCAGTACTTC.

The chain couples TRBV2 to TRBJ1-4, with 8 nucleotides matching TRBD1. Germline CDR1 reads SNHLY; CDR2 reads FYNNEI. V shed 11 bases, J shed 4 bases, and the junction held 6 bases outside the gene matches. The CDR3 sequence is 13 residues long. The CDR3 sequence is CAVMGQVNEKLFF. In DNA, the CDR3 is TGTGCCGTCATGGGACAGGTTAATGAAAAACTGTTTTTT.

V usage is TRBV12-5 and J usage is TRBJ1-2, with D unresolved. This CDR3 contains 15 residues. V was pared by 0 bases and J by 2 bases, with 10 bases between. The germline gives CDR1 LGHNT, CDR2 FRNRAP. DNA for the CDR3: TGTGCTAGTGGTTTGGTACTAGGAACCAACTATGGCTACACCTTC. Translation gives CASGLVLGTNYGYTF.

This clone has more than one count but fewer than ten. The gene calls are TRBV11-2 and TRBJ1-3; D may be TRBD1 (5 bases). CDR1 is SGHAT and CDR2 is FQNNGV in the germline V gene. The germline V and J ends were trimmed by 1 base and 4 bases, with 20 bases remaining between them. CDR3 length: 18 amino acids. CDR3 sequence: CASSLVPSGRAPGNTIYF. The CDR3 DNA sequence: TGTGCCAGCAGCTTAGTTCCCTCCGGCAGGGCTCCCGGAAACACCATATATTTT.

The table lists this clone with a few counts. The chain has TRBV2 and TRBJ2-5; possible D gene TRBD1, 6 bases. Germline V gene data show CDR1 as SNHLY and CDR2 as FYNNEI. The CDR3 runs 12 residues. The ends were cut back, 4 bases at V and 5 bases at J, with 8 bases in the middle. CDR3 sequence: CASSGGGETQYF. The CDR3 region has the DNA TGTGCCAGCAGTGGAGGGGGTGAGACCCAGTACTTC.

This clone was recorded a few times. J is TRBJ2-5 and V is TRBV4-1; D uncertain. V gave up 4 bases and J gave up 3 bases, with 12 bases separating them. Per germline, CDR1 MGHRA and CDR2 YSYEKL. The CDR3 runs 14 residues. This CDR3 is CASSLQTWEETQYF. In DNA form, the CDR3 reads TGCGCCAGCAGCCTCCAGACTTGGGAAGAGACCCAGTACTTC.

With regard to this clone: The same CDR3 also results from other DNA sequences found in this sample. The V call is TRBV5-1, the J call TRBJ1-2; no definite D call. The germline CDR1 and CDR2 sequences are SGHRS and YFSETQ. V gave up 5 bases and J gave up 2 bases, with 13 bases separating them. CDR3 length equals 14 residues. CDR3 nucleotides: TGCGCCAGCAGTACCACGGGAGGAAACTATGGCTACACCTTC. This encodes CASSTTGGNYGYTF.

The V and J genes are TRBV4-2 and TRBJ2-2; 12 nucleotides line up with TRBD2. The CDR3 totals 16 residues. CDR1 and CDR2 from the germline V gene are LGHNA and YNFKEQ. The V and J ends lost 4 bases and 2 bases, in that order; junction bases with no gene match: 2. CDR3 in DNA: TGTGCCAGCAGCCCGACTAGCGGGGGTAACACCGGGGAGCTGTTTTTT. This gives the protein CASSPTSGGNTGELFF.

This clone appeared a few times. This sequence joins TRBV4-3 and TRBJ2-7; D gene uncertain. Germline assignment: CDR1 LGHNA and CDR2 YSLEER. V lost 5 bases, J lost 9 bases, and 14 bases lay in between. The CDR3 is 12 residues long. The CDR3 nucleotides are TGCGCCAGCAGCTCACACACCGGAGCGCAGTACTTC. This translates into CASSSHTGAQYF.

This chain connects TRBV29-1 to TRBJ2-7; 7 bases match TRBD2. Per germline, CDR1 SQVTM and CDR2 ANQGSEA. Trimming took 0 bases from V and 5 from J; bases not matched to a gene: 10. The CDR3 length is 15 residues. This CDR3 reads CSVEDGAGSLNEQYF. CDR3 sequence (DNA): TGCAGCGTTGAAGATGGAGCGGGATCGTTGAACGAGCAGTACTTC.

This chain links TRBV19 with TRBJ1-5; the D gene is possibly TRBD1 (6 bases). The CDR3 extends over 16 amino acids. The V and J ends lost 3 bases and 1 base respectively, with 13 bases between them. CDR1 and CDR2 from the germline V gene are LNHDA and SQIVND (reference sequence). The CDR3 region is CASSIPPRGSNQPQHF. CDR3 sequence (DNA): TGTGCCAGTAGTATCCCCCCGAGGGGGAGCAATCAGCCCCAGCATTTT.

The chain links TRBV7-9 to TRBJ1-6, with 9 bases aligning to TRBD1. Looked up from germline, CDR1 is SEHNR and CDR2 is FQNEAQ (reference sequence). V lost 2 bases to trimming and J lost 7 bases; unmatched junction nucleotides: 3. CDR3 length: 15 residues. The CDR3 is CASSLIGTGNSPLHF. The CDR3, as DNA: TGTGCCAGCAGCTTAATTGGGACAGGGAATTCACCCCTCCACTTT.

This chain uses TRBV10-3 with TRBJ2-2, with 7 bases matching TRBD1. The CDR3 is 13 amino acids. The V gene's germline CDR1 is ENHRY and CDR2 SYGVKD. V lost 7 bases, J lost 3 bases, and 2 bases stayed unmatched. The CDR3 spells CAITGGDTGELFF. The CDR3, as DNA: TGTGCCATCACAGGGGGAGACACCGGGGAGCTGTTTTTT.